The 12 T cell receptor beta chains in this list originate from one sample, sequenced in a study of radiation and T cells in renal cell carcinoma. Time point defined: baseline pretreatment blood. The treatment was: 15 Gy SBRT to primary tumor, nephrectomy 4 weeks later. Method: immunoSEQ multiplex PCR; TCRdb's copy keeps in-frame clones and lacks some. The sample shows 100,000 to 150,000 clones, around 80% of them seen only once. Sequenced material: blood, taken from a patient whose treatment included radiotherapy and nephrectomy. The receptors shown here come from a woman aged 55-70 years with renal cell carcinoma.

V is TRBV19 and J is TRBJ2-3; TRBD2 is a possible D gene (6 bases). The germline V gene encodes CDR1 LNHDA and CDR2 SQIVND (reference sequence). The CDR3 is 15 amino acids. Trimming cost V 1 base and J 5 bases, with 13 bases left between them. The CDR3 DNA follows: TGTGCCAGTAGTATAGCGGGTTGGGGGGAAGATACGCAGTATTTT. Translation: CASSIAGWGEDTQYF.

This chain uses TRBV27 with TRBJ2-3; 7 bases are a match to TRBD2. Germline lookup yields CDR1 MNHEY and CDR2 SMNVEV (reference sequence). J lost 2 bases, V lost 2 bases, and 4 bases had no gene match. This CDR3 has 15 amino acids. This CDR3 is CASSLGAGNTDTQYF. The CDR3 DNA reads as TGTGCCAGCAGTTTAGGAGCGGGGAACACAGATACGCAGTATTTT.

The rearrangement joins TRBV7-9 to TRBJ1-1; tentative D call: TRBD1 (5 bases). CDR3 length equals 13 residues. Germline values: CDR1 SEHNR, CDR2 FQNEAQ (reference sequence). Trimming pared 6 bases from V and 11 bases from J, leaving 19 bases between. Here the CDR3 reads CASSSSPGDLAFF. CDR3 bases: TGTGCCAGCAGTTCCTCCCCGGGGGATTTGGCTTTCTTT.

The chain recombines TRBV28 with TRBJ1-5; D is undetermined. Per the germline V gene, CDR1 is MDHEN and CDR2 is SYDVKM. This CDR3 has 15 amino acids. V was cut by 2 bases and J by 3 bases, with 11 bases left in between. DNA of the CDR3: TGTGCCAGCAGTTTAATCGGAGGCGCCAATCAGCCCCAGCATTTT. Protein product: CASSLIGGANQPQHF.

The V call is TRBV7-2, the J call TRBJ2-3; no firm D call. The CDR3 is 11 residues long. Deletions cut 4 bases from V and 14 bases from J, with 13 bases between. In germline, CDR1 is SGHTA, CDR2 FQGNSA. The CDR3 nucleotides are TGTGCCAGCAGCTCCTCCCTCACAAGGTATTTT. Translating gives CASSSSLTRYF.

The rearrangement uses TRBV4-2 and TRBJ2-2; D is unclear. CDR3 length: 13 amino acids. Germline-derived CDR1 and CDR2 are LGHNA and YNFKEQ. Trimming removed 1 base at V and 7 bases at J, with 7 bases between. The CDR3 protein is CASSQVTVGELFF. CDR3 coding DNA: TGTGCCAGCAGCCAAGTAACAGTCGGGGAGCTGTTTTTT.

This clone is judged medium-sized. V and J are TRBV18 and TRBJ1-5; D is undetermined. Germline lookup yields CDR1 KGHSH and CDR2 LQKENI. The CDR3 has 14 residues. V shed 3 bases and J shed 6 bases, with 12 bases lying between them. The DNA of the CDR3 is TGTGCCAGCTCACCGGACCAGAGCTCTCAGCCCCAGCATTTT. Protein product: CASSPDQSSQPQHF.

The CDR3 DNA reads TGTGCCAGCAGCTTTGGACAGAACACTGAAGCTTTCTTT. It is translated as CASSFGQNTEAFF. This chain connects TRBV4-2 to TRBJ1-1, with D possibly TRBD1 on 5 matching bases. V was pared by 5 bases and J by 1 base, with 8 bases between. The CDR3 loop spans 13 amino acids. Germline CDR1 reads LGHNA; CDR2 reads YNFKEQ.

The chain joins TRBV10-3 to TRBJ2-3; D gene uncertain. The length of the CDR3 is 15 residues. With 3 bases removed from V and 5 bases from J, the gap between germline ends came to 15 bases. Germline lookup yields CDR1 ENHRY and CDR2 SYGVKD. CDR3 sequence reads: CAISEGPSVEDTQYF. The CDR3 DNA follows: TGTGCCATCAGTGAAGGACCCTCGGTGGAAGATACGCAGTATTTT.

The CDR3 region has the DNA TGTGCCAGCAGTTTCGAGGGTTACGAGCAGTACTTC. Its protein product is CASSFEGYEQYF. The J gene is TRBJ2-7, the V gene TRBV28; possible D gene TRBD2, 5 bases. V lost 3 bases to trimming and J lost 4 bases, with 7 bases between them. Per germline, CDR1 MDHEN and CDR2 SYDVKM. The CDR3 extends over 12 amino acids.

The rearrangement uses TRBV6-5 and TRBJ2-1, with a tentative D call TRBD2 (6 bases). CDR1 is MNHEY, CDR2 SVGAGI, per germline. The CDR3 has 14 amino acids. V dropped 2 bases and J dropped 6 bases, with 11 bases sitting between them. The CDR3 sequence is CASSYGLAFNEQFF. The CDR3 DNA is TGTGCCAGCAGTTACGGGCTAGCGTTCAATGAGCAGTTCTTC.

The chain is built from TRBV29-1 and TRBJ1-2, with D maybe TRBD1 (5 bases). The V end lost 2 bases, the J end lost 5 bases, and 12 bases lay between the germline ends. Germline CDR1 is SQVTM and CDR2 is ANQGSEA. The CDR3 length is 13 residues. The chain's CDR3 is CSVETGTHYGYTF. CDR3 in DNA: TGCAGCGTTGAAACCGGGACTCATTATGGCTACACCTTC.